The 14 T cell receptor beta chains below all came from one sample that was sequenced in a study of blood T cell repertoires in COVID-19. The assay was immunoSEQ multiplex PCR, and TCRdb's table has in-frame clones only and misses some. This table holds more than 250,000 clones, roughly 90% found once. Sequencing was done on a sample of peripheral blood. These receptors were obtained from a human donor in a cohort sampled during active COVID-19.

This clone was observed a single time. The chain couples TRBV7-3 to TRBJ2-7; 7 nucleotides align to TRBD2. The CDR3 is made up of 13 amino acids. Germline V lookup: CDR1 SGHTA, CDR2 FQGTGA. J lost 1 base, V lost 7 bases, and 4 bases had no gene match. CDR3: CASKLSGSYEQYF. The CDR3 DNA reads as TGTGCCAGCAAGCTTAGCGGGTCCTACGAGCAGTACTTC. The full variable domain, completed using reference TRBV7-3 and TRBJ2-7, is GAGVSQTPSNKVTEKGKYVELRCDPISGHTALYWYRQSLGQGPEFLIYFQGTGAADDSGLPNDRFFAVRPEGSVSTLKIQRTERGDSAVYLCASKLSGSYEQYFGPGTRLTVT.

The CDR3 sequence: CASSLEAGPSYEQYF. The CDR3 coding sequence is TGTGCCAGCAGCTTAGAAGCGGGACCCTCCTACGAGCAGTACTTC. This rearrangement joins TRBV7-6 to TRBJ2-7; 7 nucleotides match TRBD2. This CDR3 is built from 15 residues. The V segment lost 1 base and the J segment 0 bases; nucleotides outside the gene matches: 3. CDR1 SGHVS and CDR2 FNYEAQ come from the germline V gene.

In this sample, this clone turned up once. CDR3 DNA: TGTGCCAGCAGCCCTGTCCCGGGACAGGGAGACTATGGCTACACCTTC. It translates to CASSPVPGQGDYGYTF. The chain links TRBV28 to TRBJ1-2; 9 nucleotides line up with TRBD1. Germline CDR1 MDHEN, CDR2 SYDVKM. Losses at the gene ends were 6 bases for V and 3 bases for J; bases not matched to a gene: 11. This CDR3 has 16 amino acids.

This rearrangement joins TRBV28 to TRBJ2-7; 8 nucleotides line up with TRBD2. Trimming took 3 bases from V and 5 from J; bases not matched to a gene: 6. CDR1 is MDHEN, CDR2 SYDVKM, per germline. This CDR3 comprises 14 residues. As DNA, the CDR3 is TGTGCCAGCAGTTTGGCGGGAGGCGGGCACGAGCAGTACTTC. It yields the protein CASSLAGGGHEQYF.

The chain employs TRBV6-6 and TRBJ2-7; D remains unclear. V gave up 3 bases and J gave up 5 bases, with 11 bases separating them. Per the germline V gene, CDR1 is MNHNY and CDR2 is SVGAGI (reference sequence). The CDR3 is 13 amino acids. CDR3 region: CASSYGRIDEQYF. The CDR3 DNA sequence: TGTGCCAGCAGTTATGGCAGGATCGACGAGCAGTACTTC.

The rearrangement uses TRBV27 and TRBJ2-7; D might be TRBD1 (5 bases). This CDR3 is built from 14 residues. The germline V gene encodes CDR1 MNHEY and CDR2 SMNVEV (reference sequence). V was cut by 7 bases and J by 3 bases, with 16 bases left in between. The CDR3 region is CASNSIGAHYEQYF. Here the CDR3 DNA reads TGTGCCAGCAACTCCATTGGGGCCCACTACGAGCAGTACTTC.

This clone was counted a single time. The chain employs TRBV18 and TRBJ2-5, with TRBD2 matching over 7 bases. The junction had 7 bases not matched to a gene; V was cut back by 6 bases and J by 3 bases. The germline V gene encodes CDR1 KGHSH and CDR2 LQKENI. CDR3 length equals 14 residues. The CDR3 spells CASSPLAVKETQYF. In nucleotides, the CDR3 is TGTGCCAGCTCTCCTCTAGCGGTTAAAGAGACCCAGTACTTC.

This CDR3 is CASSSPRGGLYNEQFF. The CDR3, as DNA: TGCGCCAGCAGCTCCCCTCGGGGGGGGCTTTACAATGAGCAGTTCTTC. The V gene is TRBV5-1, the J gene TRBJ2-1; 8 positions agree with TRBD2. Per germline, CDR1 SGHRS and CDR2 YFSETQ. This CDR3 contains 16 residues. With V trimmed by 3 bases and J by 4 bases, 9 bases remained unmatched.

The chain recombines TRBV10-2 with TRBJ1-4; D unclear. CDR1 WSHSY and CDR2 SAAADI come from the germline V gene. V lost 4 bases and J 0 bases, leaving 6 bases between the germline ends. The CDR3 runs 14 residues. The DNA of the CDR3 is TGCGCCAGCAGTGCCAGCGCAACTAATGAAAAACTGTTTTTT. Protein product: CASSASATNEKLFF.

The chain links TRBV7-7 to TRBJ2-2; 8 bases match TRBD1. Germline CDR1 and CDR2: SSHAT and FNYEAQ (reference sequence). The CDR3 contains 14 residues. The ends lost 6 bases at V and 6 bases at J; junction bases unmatched: 6. The CDR3 DNA reads TGTGCCAGCAGGCCCGGACAGGGCCCCGGGGAGCTGTTTTTT. As protein: CASRPGQGPGELFF.

The V gene is TRBV19, the J gene TRBJ1-3, with D possibly being TRBD1 (5 bases). The CDR3 sequence is 15 residues long. Germline-derived CDR1 and CDR2 are LNHDA and SQIVND (reference sequence). With 7 bases removed from V and 0 bases from J, the gap between germline ends came to 13 bases. DNA of the CDR3: TGTGCCAGTACCCCCCAGGGATTCTCTGGAAACACCATATATTTT. This translates into CASTPQGFSGNTIYF.

This sequence joins TRBV30 and TRBJ1-4, with 8 nucleotides matching TRBD1. The V gene end was trimmed by 8 bases and the J gene end by 8 bases; junction bases not matched to a gene: 7. CDR1 and CDR2 (germline): GTSNPN, SVGIG (reference sequence). This CDR3 is built from 12 residues. CDR3 DNA: TGTGCCACCTCAGGGGGCAGGGAAAAACTGTTTTTT. This encodes CATSGGREKLFF.

In its sample, this clone was seen a few times. The V and J genes are TRBV12-3 or TRBV12-4 and TRBJ2-5; D call uncertain. V was cut by 6 bases and J by 5 bases, with 10 bases left in between. The length of the CDR3 is 12 residues. The CDR3 DNA is TGTGCCAGCAGGAATCCACTTGAGACCCAGTACTTC. It is translated as CASRNPLETQYF.

This clone was recorded only once. The CDR3 DNA sequence: TGTGCCAGCAGCTCTTTAGGGACAGTAGAGACCCAGTACTTC. Translating it yields CASSSLGTVETQYF. The chain uses TRBV5-5 and TRBJ2-5; 7 bases match TRBD1. Losses at the gene ends were 3 bases for V and 4 bases for J; bases not matched to a gene: 6. Germline V lookup: CDR1 SGHKS, CDR2 YYEKEE (reference sequence). The CDR3 length is 14 residues.